A selection of T cell receptor beta chains follows, all from one sample in a study of T cell repertoires in aging, cancer and after chemotherapy. TCRdb recomputed calls from the multiplex PCR reads with MiXCR, one row per CDR3 protein. This table has approximately 11,000 distinct CDR3 sequences, 25% to 35% appearing once. The sequenced sample consisted of blood. These receptors all come from a human donor in good health. Both conserved end residues are part of each CDR3. D genes are given only for firm matches. Size tells how often a clone was seen (once, few, many) or the class of an expanded clone, and some rows leave it out.

v_gene: TRBV5-1
d_gene: TRBD1
abundance: few
j_gene: TRBJ2-1
CDR3nt: TGCGCCAGCAGCGGGACCGGGACAGGGGGCGACGAGCAGTTCTTC
CDR3aa: CASSGTGTGGDEQFF

v_gene: TRBV27
d_gene: TRBD1
abundance: -
j_gene: TRBJ1-2
CDR3nt: TGTGCCAGCAGTTTACGGGTTGAACAGGGGCGCCCTGGCTACACCTTC
CDR3aa: CASSLRVEQGRPGYTF

v_gene: TRBV24-1
d_gene: -
abundance: few
j_gene: TRBJ2-1
CDR3nt: TGTGCCACCAGTGATTTCGGGGGTTCAAACGGGGAGCAGTTCTTC
CDR3aa: CATSDFGGSNGEQFF

v_gene: TRBV20-1
d_gene: TRBD1
abundance: -
j_gene: TRBJ1-2
CDR3nt: TGCAGTGCTAGAGGGACAGGGGCGGGGAACTATGGCTACACCTTC
CDR3aa: CSARGTGAGNYGYTF

v_gene: TRBV20-1
d_gene: TRBD1
abundance: -
j_gene: TRBJ1-5
CDR3nt: TGCAGTGGTTCCGGTCCCGGGACAGGGGAGCGCCAGCCCCAGCATTTT
CDR3aa: CSGSGPGTGERQPQHF

v_gene: TRBV5-5
d_gene: TRBD1
abundance: few
j_gene: TRBJ1-6
CDR3nt: TGTGCCAGCAGCCCGGACAGGCTGAATTCACCCCTCCACTTT
CDR3aa: CASSPDRLNSPLHF

v_gene: TRBV6-5
d_gene: TRBD1
abundance: -
j_gene: TRBJ2-1
CDR3nt: TGTGCCAGCAGCCCGGGACAGGGGCTCAATGAGCAGTTCTTC
CDR3aa: CASSPGQGLNEQFF

v_gene: TRBV30
d_gene: TRBD1
abundance: medium-sized
j_gene: TRBJ1-6
CDR3nt: TGTGCCTGGGCAACAGGGGGCGAGTCACCCCTCCACTTT
CDR3aa: CAWATGGESPLHF

v_gene: TRBV20-1
d_gene: TRBD2
abundance: few
j_gene: TRBJ2-7
CDR3nt: TGCAGTGCTAGAAGCGGGAACGAGCAGTACTTC
CDR3aa: CSARSGNEQYF

v_gene: TRBV19
d_gene: -
abundance: -
j_gene: TRBJ1-2
CDR3nt: TGTGCCAGTAACACTGTGGGTGGCTATGGCTACACCTTC
CDR3aa: CASNTVGGYGYTF

v_gene: TRBV5-6
d_gene: TRBD1
abundance: -
j_gene: TRBJ1-2
CDR3nt: TGTGCCAGCAGCTTGGGGACAGGGGGCGCAGATGGCTACACCTTC
CDR3aa: CASSLGTGGADGYTF

v_gene: TRBV19
d_gene: TRBD2
abundance: medium-sized
j_gene: TRBJ2-2
CDR3nt: TGTGCCAGTAGTATTGCGGGAGGGCCGGGCACCGGGGAGCTGTTTTTT
CDR3aa: CASSIAGGPGTGELFF

v_gene: TRBV12-3/TRBV12-4
d_gene: -
abundance: few
j_gene: TRBJ2-7
CDR3nt: TGTGCCAGCAGTCAGAACGGCGAGCAGTACTTC
CDR3aa: CASSQNGEQYF

v_gene: TRBV27
d_gene: TRBD2
abundance: few
j_gene: TRBJ2-3
CDR3nt: TGTGCCAGCAGTTTAGGACTAGGCGCAGATACGCAGTATTTT
CDR3aa: CASSLGLGADTQYF

v_gene: TRBV19
d_gene: -
abundance: medium-sized
j_gene: TRBJ2-2
CDR3nt: TGTGCCAGTAGCCCCCGGGGACTCGCGAACACCGGGGAGCTGTTTTTT
CDR3aa: CASSPRGLANTGELFF

v_gene: TRBV14
d_gene: -
abundance: few
j_gene: TRBJ2-3
CDR3nt: TGTGCCAGCAGCAGGGATTGGGATACGCAGTATTTT
CDR3aa: CASSRDWDTQYF

v_gene: TRBV19
d_gene: -
abundance: few
j_gene: TRBJ1-1
CDR3nt: TGTGCCAGTAATTTTGGGAACACTGAAGCTTTCTTT
CDR3aa: CASNFGNTEAFF

v_gene: TRBV6-1
d_gene: TRBD2
abundance: -
j_gene: TRBJ2-1
CDR3nt: TGTGCCAGCATTTTCAGAGCTAGCGGGAGGCGGTACAATGAGCAGTTCTTC
CDR3aa: CASIFRASGRRYNEQFF

v_gene: TRBV12-3/TRBV12-4
d_gene: -
abundance: -
j_gene: TRBJ2-3
CDR3nt: TGTGCCGGAAGCAATGCGGATACGCAGTATTTT
CDR3aa: CAGSNADTQYF

v_gene: TRBV27
d_gene: TRBD2
abundance: -
j_gene: TRBJ2-5
CDR3nt: TGTGCCAGCAGCTCGGCACTACTAGCGGGGGTGCAAGAGACCCAGTACTTC
CDR3aa: CASSSALLAGVQETQYF

v_gene: TRBV6-5
d_gene: TRBD1
abundance: -
j_gene: TRBJ2-1
CDR3nt: TGTGCCAGCAGTTACTCTTGGACAGGGGCGAATGAGCAGTTCTTC
CDR3aa: CASSYSWTGANEQFF

v_gene: TRBV27
d_gene: -
abundance: -
j_gene: TRBJ1-2
CDR3nt: TGTGCCAGCAGTTTCTCTCGGGGGAGAAGTTATGGCTACACCTTC
CDR3aa: CASSFSRGRSYGYTF

v_gene: TRBV19
d_gene: -
abundance: -
j_gene: TRBJ1-5
CDR3nt: TGTGCCAGTAGTGTCGGACAGCATTATCAGCCCCAGCATTTT
CDR3aa: CASSVGQHYQPQHF

v_gene: TRBV29-1
d_gene: -
abundance: -
j_gene: TRBJ1-1
CDR3nt: TGCAGCGGGGCGTTACAGGTCGCCACCAACACTGAAGCTTTCTTT
CDR3aa: CSGALQVATNTEAFF

v_gene: TRBV14
d_gene: -
abundance: few
j_gene: TRBJ2-1
CDR3nt: TGTGCCAGCAGCCAAGTACCTAGCATCAATGAGCGGTTCTTC
CDR3aa: CASSQVPSINERFF